The 13 T cell receptor beta chains presented below share a single source sample, sequenced in a study of molecular identifiers for immune sequencing clone quantification (dated 2018 in TCRdb). Receptor libraries were prepared by PCR. The listed sequencing device is Illumina HiSeq 4000. TCRdb passed the public sequencing reads through fastp at Q25 and MiXCR, retaining productive beta sequences. Rows with a matching CDR3 protein are joined into one entry that keeps the most common DNA and genes. This sample has fewer than 100,000 distinct CDR3 sequences in its table, and roughly 21% of those were observed once. Clones ranked in the top ten supply roughly 1% of the sample. The sequenced sample consisted of naive CD8+ T cells from blood, with Jurkat cell RNA spiked in. The sample's cell subset or site, from its label and the paper: FACS-sorted CD8+CD4-CCR7+CD45RA+ naive T cells. The receptors come from a human donor in good health. Some libraries in this study had Jurkat cell RNA spiked in.

This chain connects TRBV10-3 to TRBJ1-6; the D is unclear. V dropped 3 bases and J dropped 12 bases, with 12 bases sitting between them. The length of the CDR3 is 13 residues. Germline V gene data show CDR1 as ENHRY and CDR2 as SYGVKD. CDR3 bases: TGTGCCATCAGTGATTCGGAGGGCTTACCCCTCCACTTT. It specifies CAISDSEGLPLHF.

The J gene is TRBJ2-1, the V gene TRBV29-1; no definite D call. In germline, CDR1 is SQVTM, CDR2 ANQGSEA. V shed 1 base and J shed 0 bases, with 7 bases lying between them. This CDR3 region has 14 residues. This chain's CDR3 is CSVEGYSSYNEQFF. Written as DNA, the CDR3 is TGCAGCGTTGAAGGTTACAGCTCCTACAATGAGCAGTTCTTC.

On this clonotype itself: One end of the junction is discordant with germline, which a read error may explain. V usage is TRBV4-3 and J usage is TRBJ2-3, with TRBD2 matching 7 bases. There are 15 residues in the CDR3. Germline CDR1 is LGHNA and CDR2 is YSLEER. CDR3 coding DNA: TGCGCCGGCAGCCGGTACACGGGGGGAGAAGATACGCAGTATTTT. Translating gives CAGSRYTGGEDTQYF.

The sample holds many counts of this clonotype. The chain recombines TRBV6-2 or TRBV6-3 with TRBJ2-7; TRBD1 aligns across 7 bases. J gave up 3 bases and V 3 bases, and 11 bases lay outside the gene matches. Looked up from germline, CDR1 is MNHEY and CDR2 is SVGEGT. This CDR3 is built from 16 residues. The CDR3 DNA reads as TGTGCCAGCAGTTATCTACAGGGGTCCAGGGGCTACGAGCAGTACTTC. Translating it yields CASSYLQGSRGYEQYF.

Remarks on this clonotype: A much larger clonotype is one base distant, so this may be a read error. The V call is TRBV6-2 or TRBV6-3, the J call TRBJ1-1; maybe TRBD1 (5 bases). The germline CDR1 and CDR2 sequences are MNHEY and SVGEGT. The CDR3 totals 13 residues. CDR3 amino acids: CASSYDRNTEALF. Written as DNA, the CDR3 is TGTGCCAGCAGTTATGACAGAAACACTGAAGCTCTCTTT.

The chain links TRBV12-3 or TRBV12-4 to TRBJ2-1; either TRBD1 or TRBD2 may fit D (5 bases each). V lost 2 bases, J lost 8 bases, and 16 bases lay in between. The CDR3 extends over 15 amino acids. The CDR3 DNA reads TGTGCCAGCAGTTTAAGGGACCCGATGGTCGATGAGCAGTTCTTC. Protein product: CASSLRDPMVDEQFF.

The chain couples TRBV7-6 to TRBJ2-5; D possibly uses TRBD1 or TRBD2 (5 bases each). The CDR3 covers 10 residues. Germline CDR1 is SGHVS and CDR2 is FNYEAQ. The V end was cut by 8 bases, the J end by 5 bases, with 6 bases between. DNA of the CDR3: TGTGCCAGCGAGGGGGAGACCCAGTACTTC. Translating gives CASEGETQYF.

This chain joins TRBV27 and TRBJ2-7, with D perhaps being TRBD1 or TRBD2 (5 bases each). The CDR3 runs to 16 residues. Germline CDR1 is MNHEY and CDR2 is SMNVEV (reference sequence). The V end lost 5 bases, the J end lost 2 bases, and 19 bases lay between the germline ends. CDR3 in amino acids: CASSRGAVRWAYEQYF. The CDR3 DNA is TGTGCCAGCAGTCGGGGCGCGGTGCGGTGGGCCTACGAGCAGTACTTC.

The chain combines TRBV7-8 with TRBJ2-1, with D possibly TRBD1 on 6 matching bases. Germline loops: CDR1 SGHVS, CDR2 FQNEAQ. This CDR3 spans 17 amino acids. Deletions cut 4 bases from V and 4 bases from J, with 20 bases between. This chain's CDR3 is CASSSTPRQALYNEQFF. DNA for the CDR3: TGTGCCAGCAGCTCTACCCCACGACAGGCTCTATACAATGAGCAGTTCTTC.

In the case of this clonotype: Being one base from a much bigger clone, this may be a read error. The V gene is TRBV6-2 or TRBV6-3, the J gene TRBJ2-1; TRBD2 matches at 11 bases. Germline CDR1 MNHEY, CDR2 SVGEGT. This CDR3 contains 16 residues. DNA for the CDR3: TGTGCCGGCAGCGCTCTAGCGGGAGGAAGCTACAATGAGCAGTTCTTC. The encoded protein is CAGSALAGGSYNEQFF.

In regard to this clonotype: Since a much larger clone is just one base distant, this may be a read error. This CDR3 fails to terminate in the conserved phenylalanine or tryptophan, so it likely reflects a read error. The chain employs TRBV9 and TRBJ2-3; 9 nucleotides align to TRBD2. This CDR3 is built from 16 residues. Germline V gene sequence: CDR1 SGDLS, CDR2 YYNGEE. Losses at the gene ends were 2 bases for V and 4 bases for J; bases not matched to a gene: 8. CDR3 loop: CASSVLSGSMADTQYL. CDR3 sequence (DNA): TGTGCCAGCAGCGTTCTTAGCGGGAGTATGGCAGATACGCAGTATCTT.

The V and J genes are TRBV9 and TRBJ1-1; TRBD1 might be the D (6 bases). In germline, CDR1 is SGDLS, CDR2 YYNGEE. Trimming took off 0 bases at V and 1 base at J, with 10 bases between the two ends. The CDR3 spans 15 residues. DNA for the CDR3: TGTGCCAGCAGCGTAGTGGGACACCAGAACACTGAAGCTTTCTTT. It yields the protein CASSVVGHQNTEAFF.

Comments on this clonotype: A much larger clone lies a single base off, so this may be a read error. The chain is built from TRBV29-1 and TRBJ1-1, with no clear D. Germline V gene lookup returns CDR1 SQVTM and CDR2 ANQGSEA. The CDR3 is 13 residues long. The CDR3 sequence: CGVEDGRNTEAFF. CDR3 DNA: TGCGGCGTTGAAGATGGGAGGAACACTGAAGCTTTCTTT. Full variable domain (rest looked up from reference TRBV29-1 and TRBJ1-1): SAVISQKPSRDICQRGTSLTIQCQVDSQVTMMFWYRQQPGQSLTLIATANQGSEATYESGFVIDKFPISRPNLTFSTLTVSNMSPEDSSIYLCGVEDGRNTEAFFGQGTRLTVV.